The rows below give T cell receptor beta chains drawn from one sample of a study of vaccination and CD4 T cells after COVID-19. A single record per CDR3 protein comes from TCRdb applying MiXCR to the PCR reads. This table holds tens of thousands of distinct CDR3 sequences, 30% to 45% found once. These receptors' targets are unknown. Source: CD4+ T cells from blood, cultured in vitro, taken about 7 months after SARS-CoV-2 vaccination. All receptors derive from a human donor who had recovered from COVID-19. CDR3s include the opening cysteine and the closing phenylalanine or tryptophan. Not every row has a clone size; where given, it reads once, few, many or a size class.

abundance: few; j_gene: TRBJ2-7; v_gene: TRBV20-1; CDR3aa: CSARYGGNSYEQYF
abundance: NA; j_gene: TRBJ2-1; v_gene: TRBV20-1; CDR3aa: CSARFSTSGRYYNEQFF
abundance: NA; j_gene: TRBJ2-5; v_gene: TRBV2; CDR3aa: CASTIGLAGQETQYF
abundance: NA; j_gene: TRBJ1-4; v_gene: TRBV28; CDR3aa: CASNDGGASNEKLFF
abundance: few; j_gene: TRBJ2-1; v_gene: TRBV21-1; CDR3aa: CASSKGPYRFRGDEQFF
abundance: NA; j_gene: TRBJ2-5; v_gene: TRBV18; CDR3aa: CASSPGQYQETQYF
abundance: NA; j_gene: TRBJ2-5; v_gene: TRBV7-9; CDR3aa: CASSRTKETQYF
abundance: few; j_gene: TRBJ2-7; v_gene: TRBV6-1; CDR3aa: CASKREGLALTYEQYF
abundance: few; j_gene: TRBJ2-5; v_gene: TRBV7-9; CDR3aa: CASRPLSETQYF
abundance: few; j_gene: TRBJ2-2; v_gene: TRBV7-3; CDR3aa: CASRPSGSRAGELFF
abundance: few; j_gene: TRBJ1-2; v_gene: TRBV28; CDR3aa: CASSRTVYGYTF
abundance: NA; j_gene: TRBJ2-2; v_gene: TRBV7-9; CDR3aa: CASSSAVAGLTGELFF
abundance: medium-sized; j_gene: TRBJ2-5; v_gene: TRBV19; CDR3aa: CASSTRYQETQYF
abundance: NA; j_gene: TRBJ2-5; v_gene: TRBV7-2; CDR3aa: CASSLGLAGQETQYF
abundance: medium-sized; j_gene: TRBJ2-5; v_gene: TRBV20-1; CDR3aa: CSASSQPRGLQSQYF
abundance: NA; j_gene: TRBJ2-7; v_gene: TRBV7-2; CDR3aa: CASSHSTNRPAEYEQYF
abundance: NA; j_gene: TRBJ1-1; v_gene: TRBV19; CDR3aa: CASSGGHSAFF
abundance: NA; j_gene: TRBJ2-7; v_gene: TRBV6-2/TRBV6-3; CDR3aa: CASSMTGTSDHEQYF
abundance: NA; j_gene: TRBJ1-1; v_gene: TRBV28; CDR3aa: CASRTDRVRRAEAFF
abundance: NA; j_gene: TRBJ2-7; v_gene: TRBV28; CDR3aa: CASSVTSGRVHEQYF
abundance: NA; j_gene: TRBJ2-1; v_gene: TRBV27; CDR3aa: CASSPGQGRDSGRAGEQFF
abundance: NA; j_gene: TRBJ2-1; v_gene: TRBV20-1; CDR3aa: CSASPSVHNEQFF
abundance: few; j_gene: TRBJ2-3; v_gene: TRBV6-5; CDR3aa: CASSYTVAGINTDTQYF
abundance: once; j_gene: TRBJ2-7; v_gene: TRBV30; CDR3aa: CAWRGSGSYEQYF
abundance: NA; j_gene: TRBJ2-5; v_gene: TRBV5-4; CDR3aa: CASSLATSGNQETQYF
abundance: NA; j_gene: TRBJ2-5; v_gene: TRBV5-1; CDR3aa: CASSLADRGSRSETQYF
abundance: NA; j_gene: TRBJ1-1; v_gene: TRBV19; CDR3aa: CASSQGAGRNMNTEAFF
abundance: NA; j_gene: TRBJ2-5; v_gene: TRBV12-3/TRBV12-4; CDR3aa: CASGLREGETQYF
abundance: few; j_gene: TRBJ2-1; v_gene: TRBV20-1; CDR3aa: CSARDLRSAHNEQFF
abundance: NA; j_gene: TRBJ2-7; v_gene: TRBV7-8; CDR3aa: CASSLEPSPSYEQYF
abundance: NA; j_gene: TRBJ1-3; v_gene: TRBV19; CDR3aa: CASNQGSSGNTIYF
abundance: NA; j_gene: TRBJ2-5; v_gene: TRBV6-1; CDR3aa: CASREGLGVVQETQYF
abundance: few; j_gene: TRBJ1-5; v_gene: TRBV10-3; CDR3aa: CAISELSIGQPQHF
abundance: few; j_gene: TRBJ2-3; v_gene: TRBV20-1; CDR3aa: CSARRGSTDTQYF
abundance: NA; j_gene: TRBJ2-7; v_gene: TRBV20-1; CDR3aa: CSASPRAAYEQYF
abundance: NA; j_gene: TRBJ2-1; v_gene: TRBV11-2; CDR3aa: CASSLDQGVEQFF
abundance: NA; j_gene: TRBJ2-3; v_gene: TRBV4-2; CDR3aa: CASSRTGTSGRGSTDTQYF
abundance: NA; j_gene: TRBJ1-2; v_gene: TRBV20-1; CDR3aa: CSARDRTGNYGYTF
abundance: once; j_gene: TRBJ2-7; v_gene: TRBV27; CDR3aa: CASRRQVGNYEQYF
abundance: NA; j_gene: TRBJ2-3; v_gene: TRBV7-2; CDR3aa: CASSLVLSPDTQYF
abundance: NA; j_gene: TRBJ2-7; v_gene: TRBV28; CDR3aa: CASSLVLYEQYF
abundance: NA; j_gene: TRBJ2-7; v_gene: TRBV20-1; CDR3aa: CSAKLRGARNEQYF
abundance: NA; j_gene: TRBJ2-1; v_gene: TRBV20-1; CDR3aa: CSAPRTSGISGEQFF
abundance: NA; j_gene: TRBJ2-3; v_gene: TRBV7-8; CDR3aa: CASSLAWTGTSVTDTQYF
abundance: NA; j_gene: TRBJ2-1; v_gene: TRBV24-1; CDR3aa: CATSDPIYNEQFF
abundance: NA; j_gene: TRBJ2-3; v_gene: TRBV7-2; CDR3aa: CASSFFGGGGSTDTQYF
abundance: NA; j_gene: TRBJ2-6; v_gene: TRBV23-1; CDR3aa: CASSLQGSSGANVLTF
abundance: NA; j_gene: TRBJ1-5; v_gene: TRBV28; CDR3aa: CASRVSNQPQHF
abundance: NA; j_gene: TRBJ2-7; v_gene: TRBV7-9; CDR3aa: CASEGGSSEQYF
abundance: NA; j_gene: TRBJ2-5; v_gene: TRBV2; CDR3aa: CASVPQQGMETQYF
abundance: NA; j_gene: TRBJ2-1; v_gene: TRBV4-1; CDR3aa: CASSQATPGAGGTHEQFF
abundance: NA; j_gene: TRBJ2-7; v_gene: TRBV28; CDR3aa: CASSLFLAVDVWVNYEQYF
abundance: few; j_gene: TRBJ1-1; v_gene: TRBV20-1; CDR3aa: CSASRDRGNTEAFF
abundance: NA; j_gene: TRBJ2-1; v_gene: TRBV6-1; CDR3aa: CASISFNEQFF